One and the same sample provided the 16 T cell receptor beta chains below, sequenced in a study of shared clonotypes between healthy human individuals. Assay: immunoSEQ multiplex PCR; the TCRdb copy retains only in-frame clones and omits some. The sample shows about 600,000 clones, less than 97% of them seen only once. Only CD45RO-negative cells positively selected for CCR7 counted as naive CD8 cells, so terminally differentiated effector memory CD45RA+ cells were excluded. Source material: naive CD8+ T cells sorted from blood. Source of these receptors: a woman aged 25 to 45 in good health.

This clone came up once. CDR3: CASSPSGNEQYF. The CDR3 bases are TGTGCCAGCAGCCCGAGCGGAAACGAGCAGTACTTC. The J gene is TRBJ2-7, the V gene TRBV9; TRBD2 might be the D (5 bases). Germline V gives CDR1 SGDLS, CDR2 YYNGEE. The CDR3 totals 12 residues. Deletions cut 4 bases from V and 5 bases from J, with 10 bases between. The complete variable domain, with remaining parts taken from reference TRBV9 and TRBJ2-7, reads DSGVTQTPKHLITATGQRVTLRCSPRSGDLSVYWYQQSLDQGLQFLIQYYNGEERAKGNILERFSAQQFPDLHSELNLSSLELGDSALYFCASSPSGNEQYFGPGTRLTVT.

The chain couples TRBV10-1 to TRBJ2-5, with TRBD2 matching over 8 bases. After removal of 2 bases from V and 1 base from J, the junction contained 3 bases not matched to a gene. The germline V gene has CDR1 WNHNN and CDR2 SYGVQD (reference sequence). The CDR3 is 15 residues long. Here the CDR3 DNA reads TGCGCCAGCAGTGAGACGGGAGGGGCCCAAGAGACCCAGTACTTC. Encoded protein: CASSETGGAQETQYF.

The chain couples TRBV28 to TRBJ1-3, with D hard to call. The germline V and J ends were trimmed by 5 bases and 0 bases, with 8 bases remaining between them. The CDR3 has 14 residues. Germline CDR1 reads MDHEN; CDR2 reads SYDVKM. The CDR3 sequence: CASSGRDSGNTIYF. The CDR3 DNA reads TGTGCCAGCAGTGGACGGGACTCTGGAAACACCATATATTTT.

This chain joins TRBV28 and TRBJ2-7; D could derive from TRBD1 or TRBD2 (5 bases each). V lost 4 bases and J 4 bases, leaving 11 bases between the germline ends. The CDR3 has 13 residues. The V gene's germline CDR1 is MDHEN and CDR2 SYDVKM. This CDR3 is CASSSWDAYEQYF. CDR3 coding DNA: TGTGCCAGCAGTTCATGGGACGCATACGAGCAGTACTTC.

The chain links TRBV19 to TRBJ2-5; 12 nucleotides align to TRBD1. Germline V lookup: CDR1 LNHDA, CDR2 SQIVND (reference sequence). V shed 4 bases and J 5 bases; nucleotides not matched to a gene: 5. The CDR3 consists of 15 residues. CDR3 loop: CASSTGTGGSETQYF. The CDR3 nucleotides are TGTGCCAGTAGTACGGGGACAGGGGGCTCGGAGACCCAGTACTTC. Complete variable domain (other parts from reference TRBV19 and TRBJ2-5): DGGITQSPKYLFRKEGQNVTLSCEQNLNHDAMYWYRQDPGQGLRLIYYSQIVNDFQKGDIAEGYSVSREKKESFPLTVTSAQKNPTAFYLCASSTGTGGSETQYFGPGTRLLVL.

The sample holds one count of this clone. V is TRBV1 and J is TRBJ2-7; the listed D gene, TRBD1, was not tested against the DNA. TRBV1 is flagged as a pseudogene. This CDR3 is 24 amino acids long. This CDR3 reads CTSSQDFVATRRDNLALDAYEQYF. In DNA form, the CDR3 reads TGCACCAGCAGCCAAGATTTTGTCGCAACGCGACGGGACAATCTCGCCTTAGACGCCTACGAGCAGTACTTC.

The gene calls are TRBV4-1 and TRBJ2-1, with D possibly matching TRBD2 (6 bases). V was shortened by 3 bases and J by 2 bases, with 14 bases between the two germline ends. Germline CDR1 MGHRA, CDR2 YSYEKL. The CDR3 contains 16 residues. The CDR3 sequence is CASSQYGRIPYNEQFF. CDR3 in DNA: TGCGCCAGCAGCCAGTACGGGAGAATCCCCTACAATGAGCAGTTCTTC.

This chain links TRBV18 with TRBJ2-1; TRBD1 or TRBD2 may be the D gene (5 bases each). Germline CDR1 reads KGHSH; CDR2 reads LQKENI. The CDR3 spans 16 residues. The ends were cut back, 6 bases at V and 8 bases at J, with 23 bases in the middle. The CDR3 reads CASSQLGGEMGDEQFF. CDR3 DNA sequence: TGTGCCAGCTCCCAACTTGGTGGGGAGATGGGGGATGAGCAGTTCTTC.

The chain recombines TRBV19 with TRBJ2-2; 9 bases line up with TRBD1. The germline gives CDR1 LNHDA, CDR2 SQIVND (reference sequence). With V trimmed by 3 bases and J by 7 bases, 6 bases remained unmatched. CDR3 length: 15 amino acids. The CDR3 reads CASSMIQGAVGELFF. The CDR3 DNA is TGTGCCAGTAGTATGATACAGGGGGCGGTCGGGGAGCTGTTTTTT.

DNA of the CDR3: TGTGCCAGCAGCCCCCCGGACAGTAGCCCAAAAATGAACACTGAAGCTTTCTTT. This sequence encodes CASSPPDSSPKMNTEAFF. This chain joins TRBV7-9 and TRBJ1-1, with a weak D call TRBD1 (6 bases). V gave up 5 bases and J gave up 0 bases, with 22 bases separating them. Germline V gene sequence: CDR1 SEHNR, CDR2 FQNEAQ (reference sequence). CDR3 size: 18 residues.

The rearrangement joins TRBV19 to TRBJ1-1; perhaps TRBD1 as D (6 bases). The germline V gene has CDR1 LNHDA and CDR2 SQIVND (reference sequence). Deletions cut 7 bases from V and 3 bases from J, with 21 bases between. This CDR3 has 16 amino acids. In DNA, the CDR3 is TGTGCCAGTACCGATAGTTGGGGGGCTGGGGACACTGAAGCTTTCTTT. Translating it yields CASTDSWGAGDTEAFF.

The rearrangement links TRBV7-7 to TRBJ2-1, with D possibly TRBD2 on 5 matching bases. CDR1 SSHAT and CDR2 FNYEAQ come from the germline V gene (reference sequence). V was clipped by 5 bases and J by 6 bases, with 11 bases between them. The CDR3 has 13 amino acids. CDR3 nucleotides: TGTGCCAGCAGCCACGGACGGGGCAATGAGCAGTTCTTC. The encoded protein is CASSHGRGNEQFF.

The V gene is TRBV28, the J gene TRBJ1-1; D not resolved. Trimming removed 5 bases at V and 4 bases at J, with 11 bases between. CDR1 is MDHEN and CDR2 is SYDVKM in the germline V gene. This CDR3 is 13 amino acids long. CDR3 sequence: CASSIPRGTEAFF. CDR3 in DNA: TGTGCCAGCAGTATCCCCCGGGGCACTGAAGCTTTCTTT. The full variable domain, with the rest looked up from reference TRBV28 and TRBJ1-1, is DVKVTQSSRYLVKRTGEKVFLECVQDMDHENMFWYRQDPGLGLRLIYFSYDVKMKEKGDIPEGYSVSREKKERFSLILESASTNQTSMYLCASSIPRGTEAFFGQGTRLTVV.

This clone occurred once. The genes are TRBV5-1 and TRBJ2-4, with D perhaps TRBD1 or TRBD2 (6 bases each). The CDR3 spans 18 residues. Germline V lookup: CDR1 SGHRS, CDR2 YFSETQ. V lost 5 bases and J 10 bases, leaving 31 bases between the germline ends. The CDR3 region has the DNA TGCGCCAGCAGGTTTGATGGAGGCTCGGGACCCAGGAGGGGGATTCAGTACTTC. Protein product: CASRFDGGSGPRRGIQYF. The full variable domain, completed using reference TRBV5-1 and TRBJ2-4, is KAGVTQTPRYLIKTRGQQVTLSCSPISGHRSVSWYQQTPGQGLQFLFEYFSETQRNKGNFPGRFSGRQFSNSRSEMNVSTLELGDSALYLCASRFDGGSGPRRGIQYFGAGTRLSVL.

The V call is TRBV11-3, the J call TRBJ2-1; 10 nucleotides align to TRBD2. The CDR3 loop spans 16 amino acids. After removal of 1 base from V and 5 bases from J, the junction contained 5 bases not matched to a gene. The germline gives CDR1 SGHNT, CDR2 YENEEA. The CDR3 coding sequence is TGTGCCAGCAGCTTAGGTAGTAGCGGGAGGAACAATGAGCAGTTCTTC. This sequence encodes CASSLGSSGRNNEQFF.

J is TRBJ2-1 and V is TRBV28, with D unresolved. The V gene's germline CDR1 is MDHEN and CDR2 SYDVKM. The germline V and J ends were trimmed by 3 bases and 1 base, with 13 bases remaining between them. The CDR3 loop spans 16 amino acids. The CDR3 DNA reads as TGTGCCAGCAGTTTGGGAAGGTTAGAATCCTACAATGAGCAGTTCTTC. Translation: CASSLGRLESYNEQFF.